This passage covers 27 T cell receptor beta chains from one sample sequenced in a study. MiXCR was run by TCRdb on the 5' RACE reads, yielding one entry per CDR3 protein. This table has around 30,000 distinct CDR3 sequences, roughly 25% appearing once. Material: memory CD4+ T cells sorted from blood. Subset defined: memory CD4+ T cells, CD4+CD45RO+CD25-. The source is a female donor with breast cancer.

This clonotype was counted only a few times. The V and J genes are TRBV2 and TRBJ2-5, with D unclear. Deletions cut 6 bases from V and 0 bases from J, with 2 bases between. The CDR3 loop spans 11 amino acids. Germline lookup yields CDR1 SNHLY and CDR2 FYNNEI. The CDR3 sequence is CASRYQETQYF. In DNA form, the CDR3 reads TGTGCCAGCAGATACCAAGAGACCCAGTACTTC.

This clonotype has more than one count but fewer than ten. The V and J genes are TRBV7-9 and TRBJ1-1, with 7 bases lining up with TRBD1. CDR3 size: 14 residues. V shed 2 bases, J shed 6 bases, and the junction held 6 bases outside the gene matches. CDR1 and CDR2 (germline): SEHNR, FQNEAQ (reference sequence). The DNA for the CDR3 is TGTGCCAGCAGCTTATGGACAGGAACTCCTGAAGCTTTCTTT. This encodes CASSLWTGTPEAFF. The full variable domain, completed using reference TRBV7-9 and TRBJ1-1, is DTGVSQNPRHKITKRGQNVTFRCDPISEHNRLYWYRQTLGQGPEFLTYFQNEAQLEKSRLLSDRFSAERPKGSFSTLEIQRTEQGDSAMYLCASSLWTGTPEAFFGQGTRLTVV.

This clonotype was observed many times. CDR3 nucleotides: TGCGCCAGCAGCTTGGAATTAGGACTAGCGGGGGGCACCGGGGAGCTGTTTTTT. It specifies CASSLELGLAGGTGELFF. This chain joins TRBV5-1 and TRBJ2-2, with TRBD2 matching over 14 bases. Germline CDR1 and CDR2: SGHRS and YFSETQ. The CDR3 spans 18 residues. V gave up 0 bases and J gave up 4 bases; unmatched junction bases: 5.

This clonotype was detected only a few times. Since a much larger clone is just one base distant, this may be a read error. This chain joins TRBV7-9 and TRBJ1-5; D is ambiguous. Trimming removed 2 bases from V and 0 bases from J, with 8 bases in between. Per germline, CDR1 SEHNR and CDR2 FQNEAQ (reference sequence). The CDR3 spans 15 residues. CDR3 in amino acids: CASSLSGGSNQPQHF. CDR3 bases: TGTGCCAGCAGCTTAAGTGGCGGTAGCAATCAGCCCCAGCATTTT.

This clonotype was seen a few times. The chain is built from TRBV5-1 and TRBJ2-1, with 10 bases aligning to TRBD2. Germline CDR1 SGHRS, CDR2 YFSETQ. With 3 bases clipped from V and 7 bases from J, the junction kept 1 base outside the gene matches. The CDR3 is 13 residues long. The CDR3 sequence is CASSSAGGNEQFF. The CDR3 DNA reads as TGCGCCAGCAGCTCAGCGGGAGGGAATGAGCAGTTCTTC.

This clonotype came up a few times. This rearrangement joins TRBV27 to TRBJ2-1; D gene unclear. The CDR3 has 11 residues. Germline CDR1 is MNHEY and CDR2 is SMNVEV (reference sequence). The V end lost 5 bases, the J end lost 9 bases, and 8 bases lay between the germline ends. Written as DNA, the CDR3 is TGTGCCAGCAGTATGGGGTTTGAGCAGTTCTTC. This translates into CASSMGFEQFF.

This clonotype came up a few times. The CDR3 region has the DNA TGTGCCAGCAGCTTAGCGTCCGAGGGTCCCTCCTATGGCTACACCTTC. This codes for CASSLASEGPSYGYTF. V and J are TRBV7-9 and TRBJ1-2, with no clear D. Trimming removed 0 bases at V and 4 bases at J, with 15 bases between. CDR1 SEHNR and CDR2 FQNEAQ come from the germline V gene (reference sequence). This CDR3 comprises 16 residues.

The rearrangement links TRBV7-3 to TRBJ1-1, with D unresolved. CDR1 and CDR2 (germline): SGHTA, FQGTGA. The V gene lost 4 bases and the J gene lost 6 bases, with 12 bases spanning the gap. This CDR3 contains 13 residues. Here the CDR3 DNA reads TGTGCCAGCAGCTCCGGCGCGGCCGCTGAAGCTTTCTTT. This encodes CASSSGAAAEAFF.

This clonotype showed up many times. The rearrangement uses TRBV27 and TRBJ1-5; D call uncertain. The CDR3 extends over 13 amino acids. Trimming shortened V by 10 bases and J by 7 bases, and 17 bases separated the two germline ends. Germline assignment: CDR1 MNHEY and CDR2 SMNVEV (reference sequence). The CDR3 region is CATQAGVFQPQHF. The DNA for the CDR3 is TGTGCCACCCAGGCCGGGGTTTTCCAGCCCCAGCATTTT.

This clonotype was seen a few times. The chain employs TRBV20-1 and TRBJ1-5; no reliable D call. V lost 1 base to trimming and J lost 3 bases, with 7 bases between them. The CDR3 is 13 amino acids. CDR1 is DFQATT and CDR2 is SNEGSKA in the germline V gene (reference sequence). The CDR3, as DNA: TGCAGTGCTAGAGTTTTGGACAATCAGCCCCAGCATTTT. The encoded protein is CSARVLDNQPQHF.

This clonotype has a count of ten or more. The rearrangement links TRBV7-2 to TRBJ1-5, with D possibly TRBD1 on 5 matching bases. V lost 1 base to trimming and J lost 7 bases, with 14 bases between them. There are 15 residues in the CDR3. Looked up from germline, CDR1 is SGHTA and CDR2 is FQGNSA. The CDR3 DNA sequence: TGTGCCAGCAGCTTAGGACCAGGGCCAAGGCAGCCCCAGCATTTT. The encoded protein is CASSLGPGPRQPQHF.

DNA of the CDR3: TGTGCCAGCAGCTTAGGGGACTCTACCACAGATACGCAGTATTTT. Translating it yields CASSLGDSTTDTQYF. This rearrangement joins TRBV7-6 to TRBJ2-3; possibly TRBD2 for D (6 bases). The V end was cut by 1 base, the J end by 2 bases, with 10 bases between. Germline values: CDR1 SGHVS, CDR2 FNYEAQ. This CDR3 region has 15 residues.

This clonotype was picked up a small number of times. CDR3 sequence: CASRPGLGTSTDTQYF. CDR3 in DNA: TGTGCCAGCAGGCCGGGGCTCGGGACTAGCACAGATACGCAGTATTTT. The V call is TRBV9, the J call TRBJ2-3, with a weak D call TRBD2 (6 bases). This CDR3 is built from 16 residues. V lost 5 bases to trimming and J lost 0 bases, with 16 bases between them. The V gene's germline CDR1 is SGDLS and CDR2 YYNGEE.

Regarding this clonotype: This may be a read error: a much more frequent sequence differs by one nucleotide. CDR3 in amino acids: CASSYRGVDSGNTIYF. The CDR3 DNA is TGTGCCAGCAGTTACCGAGGGGTCGACTCTGGAAACACCATATATTTT. The chain couples TRBV6-5 to TRBJ1-3; perhaps TRBD1 as D (5 bases). From germline, CDR1 is MNHEY and CDR2 SVGAGI. CDR3 length: 16 residues. Trimming pared 2 bases from V and 0 bases from J, leaving 11 bases between.

This clonotype was picked up a small number of times. CDR3 bases: TGCGCCAGCAGCCAAGAAAGGGGATCGAACACCGGGGAGCTGTTTTTT. This gives the protein CASSQERGSNTGELFF. V is TRBV4-1 and J is TRBJ2-2, with TRBD1 as a possible D gene (5 bases). Germline V gene lookup returns CDR1 MGHRA and CDR2 YSYEKL. This CDR3 is built from 16 residues. V was shortened by 0 bases and J by 0 bases, with 8 bases between the two germline ends.

This sequence joins TRBV11-2 and TRBJ2-7; D call uncertain. The CDR3 spans 15 residues. The germline V gene encodes CDR1 SGHAT and CDR2 FQNNGV. The V and J ends lost 5 bases and 4 bases respectively, with 18 bases between them. The DNA for the CDR3 is TGTGCCAGCAGCCTAGGGTCAAGGACGGCTTACGAGCAGTACTTC. Translation gives CASSLGSRTAYEQYF. The full variable domain, in which reference TRBV11-2 and TRBJ2-7 provide the parts outside the CDR3, is EAGVAQSPRYKIIEKRQSVAFWCNPISGHATLYWYQQILGQGPKLLIQFQNNGVVDDSQLPKDRFSAERLKGVDSTLKIQPAKLEDSAVYLCASSLGSRTAYEQYFGPGTRLTVT.

The sample holds one count of this clonotype. Its ends do not fully match the called genes, so a read error is possible. The J gene is TRBJ1-4, the V gene TRBV9, with 8 bases identical to TRBD1. Germline lookup yields CDR1 SGDLS and CDR2 YYNGEE. The CDR3 length is 14 residues. This CDR3 is CASSARTGNERLFF. The CDR3 DNA is TGTGCCAGCAGCGCCAGGACAGGGAACGAAAGACTGTTTTTT.

Many counts were recorded for this clonotype. The genes are TRBV5-1 and TRBJ2-3; D is undetermined. The CDR3 covers 14 residues. The germline V and J ends were trimmed by 3 bases and 1 base, with 9 bases remaining between them. Germline assignment: CDR1 SGHRS and CDR2 YFSETQ. The chain's CDR3 is CASSSRQGTDTQYF. CDR3 sequence (DNA): TGCGCCAGCAGCTCCCGCCAAGGCACAGATACGCAGTATTTT.

The chain combines TRBV4-2 with TRBJ2-3, with D tentatively TRBD2 (5 bases). V was shortened by 1 base and J by 1 base, with 9 bases between the two germline ends. The CDR3 covers 15 residues. From germline, CDR1 is LGHNA and CDR2 YNFKEQ. The CDR3 reads CASSQATRGTDTQYF. The DNA of the CDR3 is TGTGCCAGCAGCCAAGCTACTAGAGGCACAGATACGCAGTATTTT.

This clonotype was observed a few times. The rearrangement links TRBV29-1 to TRBJ1-2, with 7 bases matching TRBD1. The CDR3 totals 12 residues. Germline V gene sequence: CDR1 SQVTM, CDR2 ANQGSEA. V was pared by 3 bases and J by 6 bases, with 4 bases of the junction left unmatched. The CDR3 loop is CSVDVGTDGYTF. The CDR3 DNA is TGCAGCGTTGATGTTGGGACAGATGGCTACACCTTC.

The chain has TRBV7-9 and TRBJ2-3; a possible D gene is TRBD2 (6 bases). The CDR3 runs 15 residues. The germline V gene has CDR1 SEHNR and CDR2 FQNEAQ (reference sequence). Trimming pared 6 bases from V and 0 bases from J, leaving 13 bases between. This CDR3 is CASSGEVPSTDTQYF. The CDR3 DNA follows: TGTGCCAGCAGTGGGGAGGTTCCTAGCACAGATACGCAGTATTTT.

Only a few counts were recorded for this clonotype. V gene TRBV11-3 combines with J gene TRBJ2-3; possible D gene TRBD2, 5 bases. This CDR3 has 13 residues. With 4 bases removed from V and 3 bases from J, the gap between germline ends came to 8 bases. The germline V gene encodes CDR1 SGHNT and CDR2 YENEEA. CDR3 loop: CASSSPGTDTQYF. CDR3 nucleotide sequence: TGTGCCAGCAGCTCCCCGGGGACAGATACGCAGTATTTT.

The CDR3 DNA is TGTGCCAGCAGTGGGCGATTGGACAGTGACAATCAGCCCCAGCATTTT. Amino acid sequence: CASSGRLDSDNQPQHF. The chain carries TRBV27 and TRBJ1-5; D perhaps matches TRBD1 (6 bases). The CDR3 has 16 amino acids. CDR1 and CDR2 (germline): MNHEY, SMNVEV (reference sequence). V lost 5 bases to trimming and J lost 3 bases, with 17 bases between them.

This clonotype appeared a few times. The rearrangement uses TRBV5-1 and TRBJ2-7; 8 bases are shared with TRBD1. The CDR3 is 15 residues long. The V segment lost 1 base and the J segment 6 bases; nucleotides outside the gene matches: 9. Germline CDR1 SGHRS, CDR2 YFSETQ. The CDR3: CASSLTGGSLGEQYF. In nucleotides, the CDR3 is TGCGCCAGCAGCTTGACAGGGGGAAGTTTGGGCGAGCAGTACTTC.

For this clonotype: A much larger clone lies one base from this, so it may be a read error. The J gene is TRBJ1-6, the V gene TRBV20-1; D possibly corresponds to TRBD1 (5 bases). The length of the CDR3 is 13 residues. In germline, CDR1 is DFQATT, CDR2 SNEGSKA (reference sequence). This chain's CDR3 is CSARGTVNSPPHF. The DNA for the CDR3 is TGCAGTGCTAGGGGGACCGTTAATTCACCCCCCCACTTT.

This clonotype came up a few times. For the CDR3, the DNA is TGTGCCAGCAGCTTAGATTTGTACGAGCAGTACTTC. Protein sequence: CASSLDLYEQYF. The chain uses TRBV7-9 and TRBJ2-7; the D is unclear. V lost 1 base, J lost 4 bases, and 5 bases lay in between. Germline values: CDR1 SEHNR, CDR2 FQNEAQ (reference sequence). This CDR3 region has 12 residues. Filled out from reference TRBV7-9 and TRBJ2-7, the complete variable domain reads DTGVSQNPRHKITKRGQNVTFRCDPISEHNRLYWYRQTLGQGPEFLTYFQNEAQLEKSRLLSDRFSAERPKGSFSTLEIQRTEQGDSAMYLCASSLDLYEQYFGPGTRLTVT.

V usage is TRBV5-4 and J usage is TRBJ2-5; the match to TRBD1 covers 7 bases. V lost 2 bases to trimming and J lost 3 bases; unmatched junction nucleotides: 1. Germline loops: CDR1 SGHNT, CDR2 YYREEE (reference sequence). The CDR3 covers 13 residues. CDR3 sequence: CASSFTGEETQYF. The CDR3 DNA is TGTGCCAGCAGCTTTACAGGGGAAGAGACCCAGTACTTC.